Listed below are T cell receptor beta chains from one sample, sequenced in a study of early T cells in non-severe SARS-CoV-2 infection. TCRdb reprocessed the 5' RACE reads via MiXCR and lists one record per CDR3 protein. The profile shows about 40,000 distinct CDR3 sequences, about 25% of them singletons. The sequencing used whole blood, collected at baseline. The source of these receptors is an adult who was a healthcare worker with PCR-confirmed SARS-CoV-2 infection or an uninfected control (not recorded which). The CDR3 runs from the conserved cysteine through the conserved F or W. Each record gives: V gene, D gene, clone size, J gene, CDR3 protein, CDR3 DNA. A D gene is named only where the DNA matches it firmly. A row's size may be missing; if present it is once, few, many or a size class.

v_gene: TRBV15
d_gene: .
abundance: medium-sized
j_gene: TRBJ2-7
CDR3aa: CATSWDTGYEQYF
CDR3nt: TGTGCCACCAGTTGGGACACGGGTTACGAGCAGTACTTC

v_gene: TRBV20-1
d_gene: TRBD1
abundance: .
j_gene: TRBJ2-7
CDR3aa: CSASSPGQGSYEQYF
CDR3nt: TGCAGTGCAAGTTCTCCGGGACAGGGCTCCTACGAGCAGTACTTC

v_gene: TRBV19
d_gene: .
abundance: few
j_gene: TRBJ2-7
CDR3aa: CASSSDGGEQYF
CDR3nt: TGTGCCAGTAGTTCCGATGGTGGGGAGCAGTACTTC

v_gene: TRBV12-3/TRBV12-4
d_gene: .
abundance: few
j_gene: TRBJ2-7
CDR3aa: CASSHNIGEQYF
CDR3nt: TGTGCCAGCAGTCACAACATCGGTGAGCAGTACTTC

v_gene: TRBV19
d_gene: TRBD1
abundance: few
j_gene: TRBJ2-3
CDR3aa: CASSIRGGISDTQYF
CDR3nt: TGTGCCAGTAGTATTAGAGGGGGCATCTCGGATACGCAGTATTTT

v_gene: TRBV7-8
d_gene: .
abundance: few
j_gene: TRBJ1-4
CDR3aa: CASSLGDTLTNEKLFF
CDR3nt: TGTGCCAGCAGCTTAGGGGACACCCTAACTAATGAAAAACTGTTTTTT

v_gene: TRBV5-5
d_gene: .
abundance: .
j_gene: TRBJ1-2
CDR3aa: CASSLLLQGEGYTF
CDR3nt: TGTGCCAGCAGCTTGCTCTTACAAGGGGAAGGCTACACCTTC

v_gene: TRBV2
d_gene: TRBD1
abundance: .
j_gene: TRBJ2-7
CDR3aa: CASSGRGTENYEQYF
CDR3nt: TGTGCCAGCAGTGGAAGGGGGACAGAAAACTACGAGCAGTACTTC

v_gene: TRBV5-4
d_gene: .
abundance: few
j_gene: TRBJ1-6
CDR3aa: CASSFYRVSPLHF
CDR3nt: TGTGCCAGCAGCTTTTATCGGGTTTCACCCCTCCACTTT

v_gene: TRBV6-5
d_gene: .
abundance: .
j_gene: TRBJ1-4
CDR3aa: CASSLRGTDEKLFF
CDR3nt: TGTGCCAGCAGTCTCAGGGGTACCGATGAAAAACTGTTTTTT

v_gene: TRBV7-8
d_gene: .
abundance: few
j_gene: TRBJ1-2
CDR3aa: CASSPRGLRGGYTF
CDR3nt: TGTGCCAGCAGCCCGAGAGGGCTTAGAGGGGGCTACACCTTC

v_gene: TRBV4-3
d_gene: .
abundance: few
j_gene: TRBJ2-5
CDR3aa: CASSPNLAQETQYF
CDR3nt: TGCGCCAGCAGCCCCAACCTAGCTCAAGAGACCCAGTACTTC

v_gene: TRBV19
d_gene: TRBD1
abundance: few
j_gene: TRBJ2-7
CDR3aa: CASSYRGLYEQYF
CDR3nt: TGTGCCAGTAGCTACAGGGGTCTCTACGAGCAGTACTTC

v_gene: TRBV29-1
d_gene: .
abundance: .
j_gene: TRBJ1-2
CDR3aa: CSVDTGQNYGYTF
CDR3nt: TGCAGCGTGGACACGGGACAAAACTATGGCTACACCTTC

v_gene: TRBV20-1
d_gene: TRBD1
abundance: .
j_gene: TRBJ1-2
CDR3aa: CSASRDRGRHYGYTF
CDR3nt: TGCAGTGCTAGTAGGGACAGGGGGCGCCACTATGGCTACACCTTC

v_gene: TRBV7-3
d_gene: TRBD1
abundance: .
j_gene: TRBJ2-6
CDR3aa: CASSLTGAALSGANVLTF
CDR3nt: TGTGCCAGCAGCCTGACAGGGGCCGCCCTCTCTGGGGCCAACGTCCTGACTTTC

v_gene: TRBV7-6
d_gene: .
abundance: .
j_gene: TRBJ2-5
CDR3aa: CASSLGWARQETQYF
CDR3nt: TGTGCCAGCAGCTTAGGGTGGGCGCGCCAAGAGACCCAGTACTTC

v_gene: TRBV30
d_gene: .
abundance: .
j_gene: TRBJ2-2
CDR3aa: CAWSASTGAVGELFF
CDR3nt: TGTGCCTGGAGTGCCTCAACGGGGGCCGTCGGGGAGCTGTTTTTT

v_gene: TRBV15
d_gene: .
abundance: .
j_gene: TRBJ1-5
CDR3aa: CATSRYKQPQHF
CDR3nt: TGTGCCACCAGCAGGTACAAGCAGCCCCAGCATTTT

v_gene: TRBV14
d_gene: .
abundance: .
j_gene: TRBJ2-3
CDR3aa: CASSQVWDTQYF
CDR3nt: TGTGCCAGCAGCCAAGTATGGGATACGCAGTATTTT

v_gene: TRBV6-5
d_gene: TRBD1
abundance: few
j_gene: TRBJ1-3
CDR3aa: CASSYSPGGTGNTIYF
CDR3nt: TGTGCCAGCAGTTACTCGCCAGGGGGAACTGGAAACACCATATATTTT

v_gene: TRBV4-3
d_gene: .
abundance: few
j_gene: TRBJ2-7
CDR3aa: CASSQDRSVGYYEQYF
CDR3nt: TGCGCCAGCAGCCAAGATCGGTCAGTTGGTTACTACGAGCAGTACTTC

v_gene: TRBV18
d_gene: TRBD2
abundance: .
j_gene: TRBJ2-7
CDR3aa: CASSRALRTSGLYEQYF
CDR3nt: TGTGCCAGCTCCCGGGCCTTAAGGACTAGCGGCCTATACGAGCAGTACTTC

v_gene: TRBV14
d_gene: .
abundance: .
j_gene: TRBJ2-2
CDR3aa: CASSLGTFTGELFF
CDR3nt: TGTGCCAGCAGCCTCGGGACCTTCACCGGGGAGCTGTTTTTT

v_gene: TRBV2
d_gene: .
abundance: .
j_gene: TRBJ1-3
CDR3aa: CASKDGYGNTIYF
CDR3nt: TGTGCCAGCAAGGATGGGTACGGAAACACCATATATTTT

v_gene: TRBV30
d_gene: .
abundance: many
j_gene: TRBJ2-7
CDR3aa: CAWSVLGNRASEQYF
CDR3nt: TGTGCCTGGAGTGTCTTGGGGAACAGGGCTTCCGAGCAGTACTTC

v_gene: TRBV6-5
d_gene: TRBD1
abundance: many
j_gene: TRBJ1-1
CDR3aa: CASSYRTGIGMNTEAFF
CDR3nt: TGTGCCAGCAGTTATAGGACAGGGATTGGGATGAACACTGAAGCTTTCTTT

v_gene: TRBV14
d_gene: .
abundance: few
j_gene: TRBJ1-1
CDR3aa: CASSQVSGNTEAFF
CDR3nt: TGTGCCAGCAGCCAAGTATCGGGGAACACTGAAGCTTTCTTT

v_gene: TRBV7-2
d_gene: .
abundance: .
j_gene: TRBJ1-5
CDR3aa: CASSFIGQNQPQHF
CDR3nt: TGTGCCAGCAGCTTTATCGGACAGAATCAGCCCCAGCATTTT

v_gene: TRBV3-1
d_gene: .
abundance: .
j_gene: TRBJ2-1
CDR3aa: CASSQDAGTNNEQFF
CDR3nt: TGTGCCAGCAGCCAAGACGCCGGGACCAACAATGAGCAGTTCTTC

v_gene: TRBV11-2
d_gene: .
abundance: few
j_gene: TRBJ2-5
CDR3aa: CASSLGRTAQETQYF
CDR3nt: TGTGCCAGCAGCTTAGGGAGGACAGCACAAGAGACCCAGTACTTC

v_gene: TRBV6-6
d_gene: TRBD1
abundance: .
j_gene: TRBJ1-5
CDR3aa: CATIDGQGAKQPQHF
CDR3nt: TGTGCCACCATAGACGGACAGGGGGCCAAACAGCCCCAGCATTTT

v_gene: TRBV20-1
d_gene: TRBD2
abundance: few
j_gene: TRBJ2-7
CDR3aa: CSARTSGYYEQYF
CDR3nt: TGCAGTGCGAGGACTAGCGGATACTACGAGCAGTACTTC

v_gene: TRBV4-3
d_gene: TRBD1
abundance: few
j_gene: TRBJ1-2
CDR3aa: CASSQDRFTGAAINYGYTF
CDR3nt: TGCGCCAGCAGCCAAGATCGTTTCACAGGGGCCGCTATTAACTATGGCTACACCTTC

v_gene: TRBV18
d_gene: .
abundance: .
j_gene: TRBJ1-1
CDR3aa: CASSPVPGPSEAFF
CDR3nt: TGTGCCAGCTCGCCAGTTCCGGGGCCAAGTGAAGCTTTCTTT

v_gene: TRBV10-3
d_gene: TRBD1
abundance: few
j_gene: TRBJ2-3
CDR3aa: CAISDRDRVTDTQYF
CDR3nt: TGTGCCATCAGTGATCGGGACAGGGTCACAGATACGCAGTATTTT

v_gene: TRBV20-1
d_gene: .
abundance: medium-sized
j_gene: TRBJ1-1
CDR3aa: CSAKKGDTEAFF
CDR3nt: TGCAGTGCTAAAAAGGGGGACACTGAAGCTTTCTTT

v_gene: TRBV18
d_gene: TRBD2
abundance: .
j_gene: TRBJ2-3
CDR3aa: CASSPQAGGIDTQYF
CDR3nt: TGTGCCAGCTCACCTCAAGCGGGGGGAATAGATACGCAGTATTTT

v_gene: TRBV20-1
d_gene: .
abundance: .
j_gene: TRBJ1-2
CDR3aa: CSATPGQNNYGYTF
CDR3nt: TGCAGTGCTACCCCGGGACAAAATAACTATGGCTACACCTTC

v_gene: TRBV10-2
d_gene: .
abundance: few
j_gene: TRBJ1-1
CDR3aa: CANPPLDEAFF
CDR3nt: TGCGCCAACCCTCCCCTTGATGAAGCTTTCTTT

v_gene: TRBV19
d_gene: TRBD2
abundance: few
j_gene: TRBJ2-2
CDR3aa: CASSIRSGAGELFF
CDR3nt: TGTGCCAGTAGTATCCGAAGCGGGGCCGGGGAGCTGTTTTTT

v_gene: TRBV2
d_gene: .
abundance: .
j_gene: TRBJ2-5
CDR3aa: CASSEAGVQETQYF
CDR3nt: TGTGCCAGCAGTGAAGCGGGAGTTCAAGAGACCCAGTACTTC

v_gene: TRBV10-1
d_gene: TRBD1
abundance: .
j_gene: TRBJ2-3
CDR3aa: CASSGRTGTSRTDTQYF
CDR3nt: TGCGCCAGCAGTGGCCGGACAGGGACTTCACGCACAGATACGCAGTATTTT

v_gene: TRBV5-1
d_gene: TRBD2
abundance: few
j_gene: TRBJ2-1
CDR3aa: CASSLTSGGHYNEQFF
CDR3nt: TGCGCCAGCAGCTTGACTAGCGGGGGCCACTACAATGAGCAGTTCTTC